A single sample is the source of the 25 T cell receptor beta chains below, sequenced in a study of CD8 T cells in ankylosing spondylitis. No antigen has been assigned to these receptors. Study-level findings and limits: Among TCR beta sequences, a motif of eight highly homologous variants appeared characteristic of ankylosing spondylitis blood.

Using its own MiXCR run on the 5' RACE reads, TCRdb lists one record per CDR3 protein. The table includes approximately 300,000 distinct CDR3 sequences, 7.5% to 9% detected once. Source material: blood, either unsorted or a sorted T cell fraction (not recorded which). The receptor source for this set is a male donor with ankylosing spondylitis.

This CDR3 is CASSISGQGRTYEQYF. The CDR3 coding sequence is TGCGCCAGCAGCATCTCTGGACAGGGGAGGACCTACGAGCAGTACTTC. V is TRBV5-1 and J is TRBJ2-7, with 9 bases that match TRBD1. The germline gives CDR1 SGHRS, CDR2 YFSETQ. With V trimmed by 4 bases and J by 2 bases, 10 bases remained unmatched. The CDR3 has 16 amino acids. Full variable domain (remainder filled in from reference TRBV5-1 and TRBJ2-7): KAGVTQTPRYLIKTRGQQVTLSCSPISGHRSVSWYQQTPGQGLQFLFEYFSETQRNKGNFPGRFSGRQFSNSRSEMNVSTLELGDSALYLCASSISGQGRTYEQYFGPGTRLTVT.

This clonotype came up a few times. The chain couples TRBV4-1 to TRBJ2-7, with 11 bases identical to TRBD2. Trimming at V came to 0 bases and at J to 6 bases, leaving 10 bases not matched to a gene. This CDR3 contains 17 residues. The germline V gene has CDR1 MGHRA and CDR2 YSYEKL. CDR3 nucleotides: TGCGCCAGCAGCCAAGAATTTAGCGGGAGGGCCTATGTCGAGCAGTACTTC. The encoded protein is CASSQEFSGRAYVEQYF.

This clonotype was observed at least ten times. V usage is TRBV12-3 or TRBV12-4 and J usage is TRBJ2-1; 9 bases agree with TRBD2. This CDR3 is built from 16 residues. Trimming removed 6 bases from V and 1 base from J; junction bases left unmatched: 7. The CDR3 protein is CASRYISGSSYNEQFF. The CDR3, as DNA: TGTGCCAGCAGATACATTAGCGGGAGTTCCTACAATGAGCAGTTCTTC.

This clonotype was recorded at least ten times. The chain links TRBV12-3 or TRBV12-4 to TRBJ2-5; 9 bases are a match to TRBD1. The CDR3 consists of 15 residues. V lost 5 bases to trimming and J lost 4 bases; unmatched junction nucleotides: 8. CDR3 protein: CASSRDRDVGETQYF. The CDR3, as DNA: TGTGCCAGCAGTAGGGACAGGGACGTGGGAGAGACCCAGTACTTC.

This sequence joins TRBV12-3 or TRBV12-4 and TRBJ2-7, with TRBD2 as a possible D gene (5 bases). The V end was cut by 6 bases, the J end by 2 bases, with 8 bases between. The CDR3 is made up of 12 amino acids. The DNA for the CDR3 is TGTGCCAGCAGCACCGGGACCTACGAGCAGTACTTC. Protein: CASSTGTYEQYF.

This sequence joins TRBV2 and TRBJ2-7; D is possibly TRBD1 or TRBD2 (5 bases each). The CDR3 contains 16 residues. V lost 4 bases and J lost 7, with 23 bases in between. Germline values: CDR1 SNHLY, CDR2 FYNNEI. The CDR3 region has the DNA TGTGCCAGCAGTGGTTCCCCTGGGACCGACCCACATGAGCAGTACTTC. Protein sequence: CASSGSPGTDPHEQYF.

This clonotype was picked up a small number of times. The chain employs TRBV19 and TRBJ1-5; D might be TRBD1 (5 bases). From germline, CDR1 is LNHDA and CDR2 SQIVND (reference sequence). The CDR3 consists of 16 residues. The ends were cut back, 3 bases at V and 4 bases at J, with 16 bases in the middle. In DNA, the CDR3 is TGTGCCAGTAGTATGGAAACGGGGGGACTGAATCAGCCCCAGCATTTT. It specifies CASSMETGGLNQPQHF.

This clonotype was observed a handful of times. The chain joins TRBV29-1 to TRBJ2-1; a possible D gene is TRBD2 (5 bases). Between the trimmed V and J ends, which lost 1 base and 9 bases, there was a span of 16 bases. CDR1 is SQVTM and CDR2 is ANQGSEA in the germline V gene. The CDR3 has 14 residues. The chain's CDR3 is CSVEGARTSGEQFF. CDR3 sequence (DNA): TGCAGCGTTGAAGGGGCTAGGACTTCAGGTGAGCAGTTCTTC.

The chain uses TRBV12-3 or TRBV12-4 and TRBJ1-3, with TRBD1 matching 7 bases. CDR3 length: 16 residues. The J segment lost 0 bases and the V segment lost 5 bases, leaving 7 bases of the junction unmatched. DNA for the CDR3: TGTGCCAGCAGTCGACAGGGCATACCCTCTGGAAACACCATATATTTT. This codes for CASSRQGIPSGNTIYF.

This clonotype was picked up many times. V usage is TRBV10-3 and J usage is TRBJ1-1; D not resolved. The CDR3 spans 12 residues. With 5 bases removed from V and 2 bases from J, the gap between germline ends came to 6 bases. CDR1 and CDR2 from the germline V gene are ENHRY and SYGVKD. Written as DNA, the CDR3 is TGTGCCATCAGTTGGGGAAACACTGAAGCTTTCTTT. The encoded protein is CAISWGNTEAFF.

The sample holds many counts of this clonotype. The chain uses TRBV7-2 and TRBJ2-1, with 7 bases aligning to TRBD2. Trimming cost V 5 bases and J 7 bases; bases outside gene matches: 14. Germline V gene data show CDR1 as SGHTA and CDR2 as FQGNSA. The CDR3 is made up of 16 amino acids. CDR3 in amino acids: CASSPKGKRGRNEQFF. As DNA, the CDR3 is TGTGCCAGCAGCCCAAAGGGCAAGCGGGGAAGGAATGAGCAGTTCTTC.

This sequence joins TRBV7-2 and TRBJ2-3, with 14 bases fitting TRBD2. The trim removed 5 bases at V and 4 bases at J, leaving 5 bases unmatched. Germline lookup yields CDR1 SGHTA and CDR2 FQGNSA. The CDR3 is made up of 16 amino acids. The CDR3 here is CASSAGLAGGSDTQYF. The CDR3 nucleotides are TGTGCCAGCAGCGCTGGACTAGCGGGAGGCTCAGATACGCAGTATTTT.

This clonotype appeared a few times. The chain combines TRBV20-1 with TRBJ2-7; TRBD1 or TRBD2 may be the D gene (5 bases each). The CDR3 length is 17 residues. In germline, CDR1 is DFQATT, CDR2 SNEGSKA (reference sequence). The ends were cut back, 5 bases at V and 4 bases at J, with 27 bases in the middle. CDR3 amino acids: CSAPPLRGRTPGYEQYF. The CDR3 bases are TGCAGTGCTCCTCCGCTGAGGGGTAGGACCCCAGGTTACGAGCAGTACTTC.

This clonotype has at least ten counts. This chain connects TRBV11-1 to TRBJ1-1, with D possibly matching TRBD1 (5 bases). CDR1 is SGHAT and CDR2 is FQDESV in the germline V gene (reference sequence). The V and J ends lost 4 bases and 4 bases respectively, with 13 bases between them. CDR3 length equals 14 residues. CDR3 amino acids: CASSWRGAVTEAFF. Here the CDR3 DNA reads TGTGCCAGCAGCTGGAGGGGCGCAGTCACTGAAGCTTTCTTT.

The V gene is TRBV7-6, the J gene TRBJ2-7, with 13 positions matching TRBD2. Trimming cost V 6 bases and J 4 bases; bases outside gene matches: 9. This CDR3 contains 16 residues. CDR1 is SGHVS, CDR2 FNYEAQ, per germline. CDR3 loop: CASRRLAGGGSYEQYF. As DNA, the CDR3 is TGTGCCAGCAGGAGACTAGCGGGAGGTGGTTCTTACGAGCAGTACTTC.

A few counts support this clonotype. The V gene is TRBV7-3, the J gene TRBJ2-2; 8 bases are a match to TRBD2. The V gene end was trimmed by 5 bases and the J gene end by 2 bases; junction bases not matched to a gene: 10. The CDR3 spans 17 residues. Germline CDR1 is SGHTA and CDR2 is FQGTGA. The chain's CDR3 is CASSIIGLAGNTGELFF. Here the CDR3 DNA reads TGTGCCAGCAGCATCATAGGTCTAGCGGGCAACACCGGGGAGCTGTTTTTT. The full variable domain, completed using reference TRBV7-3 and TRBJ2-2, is GAGVSQTPSNKVTEKGKYVELRCDPISGHTALYWYRQSLGQGPEFLIYFQGTGAADDSGLPNDRFFAVRPEGSVSTLKIQRTERGDSAVYLCASSIIGLAGNTGELFFGEGSRLTVL.

Here the CDR3 DNA reads TGTGCCAGCAGCGTTGGAGGGGGGGCCGGGGAAGGGGACACCATATATTTT. Amino acid sequence: CASSVGGGAGEGDTIYF. This chain links TRBV9 with TRBJ1-3, with D perhaps matching TRBD1 (6 bases). V lost 2 bases and J 8 bases, leaving 23 bases between the germline ends. The CDR3 runs to 17 residues. Germline lookup yields CDR1 SGDLS and CDR2 YYNGEE.

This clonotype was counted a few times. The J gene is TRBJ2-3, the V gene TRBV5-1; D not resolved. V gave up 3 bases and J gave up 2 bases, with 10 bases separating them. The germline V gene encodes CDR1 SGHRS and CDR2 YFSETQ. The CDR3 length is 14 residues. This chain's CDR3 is CASSSSSLTDTQYF. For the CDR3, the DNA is TGCGCCAGCAGCTCATCGAGCCTCACAGATACGCAGTATTTT. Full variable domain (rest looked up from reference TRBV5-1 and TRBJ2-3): KAGVTQTPRYLIKTRGQQVTLSCSPISGHRSVSWYQQTPGQGLQFLFEYFSETQRNKGNFPGRFSGRQFSNSRSEMNVSTLELGDSALYLCASSSSSLTDTQYFGPGTRLTVL.

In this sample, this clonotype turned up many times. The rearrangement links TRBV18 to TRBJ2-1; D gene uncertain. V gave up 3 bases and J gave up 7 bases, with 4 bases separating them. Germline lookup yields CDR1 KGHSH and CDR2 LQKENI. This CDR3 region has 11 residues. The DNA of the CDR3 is TGTGCCAGCTCACCCATGAATGAGCAGTTCTTC. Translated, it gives CASSPMNEQFF.

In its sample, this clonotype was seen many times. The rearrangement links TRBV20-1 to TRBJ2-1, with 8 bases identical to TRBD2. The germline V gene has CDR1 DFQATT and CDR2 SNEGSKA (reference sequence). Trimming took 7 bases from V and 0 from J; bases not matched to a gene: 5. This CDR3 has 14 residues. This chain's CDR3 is CSVQTSASYNEQFF. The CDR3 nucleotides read TGCAGTGTTCAGACTAGCGCCTCCTACAATGAGCAGTTCTTC.

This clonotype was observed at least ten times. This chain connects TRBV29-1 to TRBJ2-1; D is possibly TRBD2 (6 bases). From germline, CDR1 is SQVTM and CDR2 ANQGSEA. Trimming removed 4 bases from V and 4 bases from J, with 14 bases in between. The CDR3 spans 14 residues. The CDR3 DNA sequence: TGCAGCGTTGTCCTAGCGAGAACGTACAATGAGCAGTTCTTC. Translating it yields CSVVLARTYNEQFF.

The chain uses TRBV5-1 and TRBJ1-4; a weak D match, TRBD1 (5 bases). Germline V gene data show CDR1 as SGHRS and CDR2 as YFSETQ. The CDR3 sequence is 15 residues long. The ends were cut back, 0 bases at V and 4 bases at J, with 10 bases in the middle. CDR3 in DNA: TGCGCCAGCAGCTTGGGTGGGACCGATAATGAAAAACTGTTTTTT. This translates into CASSLGGTDNEKLFF.

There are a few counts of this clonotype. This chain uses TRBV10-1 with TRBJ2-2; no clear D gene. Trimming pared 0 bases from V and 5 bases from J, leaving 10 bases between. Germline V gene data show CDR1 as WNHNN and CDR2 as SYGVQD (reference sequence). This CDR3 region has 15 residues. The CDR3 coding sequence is TGCGCCAGCAGTGAGTCCCGGCAGGAGACCGGGGAGCTGTTTTTT. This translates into CASSESRQETGELFF.

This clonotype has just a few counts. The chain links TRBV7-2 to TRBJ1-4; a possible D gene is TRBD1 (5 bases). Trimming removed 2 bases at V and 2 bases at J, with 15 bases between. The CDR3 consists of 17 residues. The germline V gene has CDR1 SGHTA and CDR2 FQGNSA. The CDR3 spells CASSLLGGAGTNEKLFF. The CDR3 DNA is TGTGCCAGCAGCTTACTGGGCGGGGCAGGGACTAATGAAAAACTGTTTTTT.

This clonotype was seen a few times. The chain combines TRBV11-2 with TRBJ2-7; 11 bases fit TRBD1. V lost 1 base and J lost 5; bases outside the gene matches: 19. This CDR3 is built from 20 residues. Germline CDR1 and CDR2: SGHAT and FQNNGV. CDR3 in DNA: TGTGCCAGCAGCTTAGGACGGGACAGGGGGAAGACTAGTTTTCGCCACGAGCAGTACTTC. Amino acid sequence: CASSLGRDRGKTSFRHEQYF.